The next 27 T cell receptor beta chains were all read from a single sample in a study of OX40 agonist ivuxolimab in advanced cancers. Method: immunoSEQ multiplex PCR; TCRdb's copy keeps in-frame clones and lacks some. The table records 53,000 or so clones, approximately 88% of them present only once. The sample in question was CD4+ or CD8+ T cells sorted from blood, obtained in a trial of the OX40 agonist ivuxolimab. The source is an adult with an advanced solid tumor such as melanoma, head and neck, liver or kidney cancer.

The genes are TRBV19 and TRBJ1-2; a weak D match, TRBD1 (6 bases). Trimming cost V 6 bases and J 5 bases, with 19 bases left between them. This CDR3 spans 15 amino acids. Germline CDR1 is LNHDA and CDR2 is SQIVND (reference sequence). CDR3 in DNA: TGTGCCAGTAGACCCGTACTCAGGGGAACTTATGGCTACACCTTC. Amino acids: CASRPVLRGTYGYTF.

The chain joins TRBV6-1 to TRBJ2-7, with D possibly TRBD2 on 6 matching bases. V lost 2 bases to trimming and J lost 6 bases, with 14 bases between them. Germline CDR1 MNHNS, CDR2 SASEGT. The CDR3 covers 14 residues. The CDR3 spells CASSETSRRGEQYF. The CDR3 DNA reads as TGTGCCAGCAGTGAAACTAGCAGGAGAGGCGAGCAGTACTTC.

The chain has TRBV29-1 and TRBJ2-7; D unresolved. Germline CDR1 reads SQVTM; CDR2 reads ANQGSEA. Trimming took 4 bases from V and 5 from J, leaving 9 bases between them. This CDR3 has 11 amino acids. The CDR3 is CSVVGPDEQYF. CDR3 bases: TGCAGCGTTGTTGGTCCCGACGAGCAGTACTTC.

This chain joins TRBV29-1 and TRBJ2-5; 10 bases align to TRBD2. Germline V gene sequence: CDR1 SQVTM, CDR2 ANQGSEA. V lost 7 bases and J lost 5; bases outside the gene matches: 10. CDR3 size: 14 residues. DNA of the CDR3: TGCAGCGCTGTCTTAGCGGGAGGAACGGAGACCCAGTACTTC. Translated: CSAVLAGGTETQYF.

This chain links TRBV6-1 with TRBJ2-7; weak D call: TRBD1 (5 bases). Trimming stripped 1 base from V and 0 bases from J, with 10 bases between. CDR1 MNHNS and CDR2 SASEGT come from the germline V gene. The CDR3 extends over 15 amino acids. Here the CDR3 reads CASSEDPGSSYEQYF. CDR3 DNA sequence: TGTGCCAGCAGTGAAGATCCAGGGTCCTCCTACGAGCAGTACTTC.

This clone was counted a few times. The chain is built from TRBV5-1 and TRBJ2-7; D might be TRBD1 (5 bases). CDR1 is SGHRS, CDR2 YFSETQ, per germline. V lost 0 bases and J lost 3, with 10 bases in between. This CDR3 has 14 amino acids. The CDR3 DNA reads as TGCGCCAGCAGCTTGGCCCTGACAGACTACGAGCAGTACTTC. Translation gives CASSLALTDYEQYF.

This clone was observed a single time. The genes are TRBV4-1 and TRBJ2-1; unclear D gene. V dropped 3 bases and J dropped 9 bases, with 12 bases sitting between them. Germline assignment: CDR1 MGHRA and CDR2 YSYEKL. The CDR3 is made up of 13 amino acids. The CDR3 reads CASSQSVASEQFF. The CDR3 nucleotides read TGCGCCAGCAGCCAGTCAGTCGCTAGTGAGCAGTTCTTC.

V and J are TRBV6-1 and TRBJ1-5; 9 positions match TRBD1. In germline, CDR1 is MNHNS, CDR2 SASEGT. The CDR3 has 13 amino acids. The CDR3 DNA reads as TGTGCTACGGGACAGGGAAGCAATCAGCCCCAGCATTTT. It yields the protein CATGQGSNQPQHF.

The chain's CDR3 is CASSLGLAGVGEEQYF. CDR3 DNA: TGTGCCAGCAGCTTAGGACTAGCGGGAGTCGGGGAGGAGCAGTACTTC. This chain uses TRBV7-9 with TRBJ2-7; 12 bases are shared with TRBD2. Trimming removed 1 base from V and 7 bases from J; junction bases left unmatched: 8. The CDR3 runs to 16 residues. Germline loops: CDR1 SEHNR, CDR2 FQNEAQ (reference sequence).

The chain uses TRBV2 and TRBJ2-7, with D tentatively TRBD2 (5 bases). The V and J ends lost 6 bases and 3 bases respectively, with 12 bases between them. CDR1 is SNHLY and CDR2 is FYNNEI in the germline V gene. The CDR3 is made up of 13 amino acids. The CDR3 DNA sequence: TGTGCCAGCAGCAACAGCGCGGGCTACGAGCAGTACTTC. This codes for CASSNSAGYEQYF.

The gene calls are TRBV5-1 and TRBJ1-1; D gene uncertain. The germline V and J ends were trimmed by 4 bases and 4 bases, with 14 bases remaining between them. Per germline, CDR1 SGHRS and CDR2 YFSETQ. The CDR3 spans 14 residues. The CDR3 nucleotides read TGCGCCAGCAGCGGAGGGCCCTTGAGCACTGAAGCTTTCTTT. It codes for CASSGGPLSTEAFF.

The V gene is TRBV28, the J gene TRBJ2-5, with 8 positions matching TRBD2. Germline-derived CDR1 and CDR2 are MDHEN and SYDVKM. The length of the CDR3 is 15 residues. V was clipped by 5 bases and J by 5 bases; unmatched bases: 10. The CDR3 here is CASSPTRERGETQYF. CDR3 sequence (DNA): TGTGCCAGCAGTCCTACGAGGGAGCGGGGGGAGACCCAGTACTTC.

In DNA form, the CDR3 reads TGTGCCTGGAGTCCCCTACGGGCCTCTAATTCACCCCTCCACTTT. The encoded protein is CAWSPLRASNSPLHF. The chain employs TRBV30 and TRBJ1-6; D gene ambiguous. CDR1 and CDR2 from the germline V gene are GTSNPN and SVGIG (reference sequence). Trimming cost V 2 bases and J 6 bases, with 14 bases left between them. The CDR3 loop spans 15 amino acids.

The chain joins TRBV5-5 to TRBJ1-5, with TRBD1 identical over 8 bases. Trimming at V came to 1 base and at J to 5 bases, leaving 5 bases not matched to a gene. CDR1 is SGHKS and CDR2 is YYEKEE in the germline V gene (reference sequence). The CDR3 spans 15 residues. CDR3 nucleotide sequence: TGTGCCAGCAGCTTGCGTGGGACAGGCTATCAGCCCCAGCATTTT. Protein sequence: CASSLRGTGYQPQHF.

V gene TRBV9 combines with J gene TRBJ2-1; the D gene is possibly TRBD2 (5 bases). V was clipped by 6 bases and J by 5 bases, with 15 bases between them. The CDR3 runs to 14 residues. Germline V gene lookup returns CDR1 SGDLS and CDR2 YYNGEE. CDR3 nucleotides: TGTGCCAGCACCCAGGACGGGGAAGACAATGAGCAGTTCTTC. Protein product: CASTQDGEDNEQFF.

This chain links TRBV27 with TRBJ2-7, with D possibly being TRBD1 or TRBD2 (5 bases each). The CDR3 loop spans 15 amino acids. Germline CDR1 is MNHEY and CDR2 is SMNVEV (reference sequence). V was trimmed by 0 bases and J by 3 bases, leaving 12 bases between them. The CDR3 region has the DNA TGTGCCAGCAGTTTATCGAGCCAGGGACGCTACGAGCAGTACTTC. Translation gives CASSLSSQGRYEQYF.

The chain is built from TRBV11-2 and TRBJ2-2, with TRBD2 matching over 7 bases. V shed 3 bases and J 5 bases; nucleotides not matched to a gene: 9. CDR3 length: 16 residues. Germline V gives CDR1 SGHAT, CDR2 FQNNGV. CDR3 loop: CASSFQRDPTTGELFF. The CDR3 coding sequence is TGTGCCAGCAGCTTCCAGCGGGATCCCACTACCGGGGAGCTGTTTTTT.

This clone was counted once. The V call is TRBV5-1, the J call TRBJ1-5; TRBD1 matches 7 bases. The CDR3 length is 14 residues. Germline V gene data show CDR1 as SGHRS and CDR2 as YFSETQ. V trimming: 4 bases; J trimming: 2 bases; junction bases outside the gene matches: 3. The CDR3: CASSLGTGNQPQHF. The CDR3 coding sequence is TGCGCCAGCAGCCTCGGGACAGGCAATCAGCCCCAGCATTTT.

The chain has TRBV6-5 and TRBJ2-5; D is possibly TRBD1 (6 bases). CDR3 size: 13 residues. The V gene's germline CDR1 is MNHEY and CDR2 SVGAGI. V lost 6 bases and J 0 bases, leaving 8 bases between the germline ends. The CDR3 spells CASRGQHQETQYF. DNA for the CDR3: TGTGCCAGCAGAGGACAGCACCAAGAGACCCAGTACTTC.

This sequence joins TRBV28 and TRBJ1-4, with D possibly matching TRBD1 (5 bases). CDR3 length: 15 amino acids. In germline, CDR1 is MDHEN, CDR2 SYDVKM. Trimming took 3 bases from V and 12 from J, leaving 20 bases between them. As DNA, the CDR3 is TGTGCCAGCAGTTTTTTAGGGGCTCGACAGAGGGAACTGTTTTTT. It specifies CASSFLGARQRELFF.

J is TRBJ2-5 and V is TRBV5-1; either TRBD1 or TRBD2 may fit D (5 bases each). Trimming took off 4 bases at V and 2 bases at J, with 15 bases between the two ends. The CDR3 covers 15 residues. Germline-derived CDR1 and CDR2 are SGHRS and YFSETQ. The CDR3 here is CASSRDGATQETQYF. The CDR3 nucleotides are TGCGCCAGCAGCAGGGACGGGGCGACACAAGAGACCCAGTACTTC.

The rearrangement joins TRBV7-9 to TRBJ2-5; TRBD2 matches 14 bases. The junction had 8 bases not matched to a gene; V was cut back by 4 bases and J by 7 bases. The CDR3 loop spans 16 amino acids. Germline V CDR1 and CDR2: SEHNR, FQNEAQ (reference sequence). CDR3 in DNA: TGTGCCAGCAGCTCGAGGACTAGCGGGAGGAGCGGGACCCAGTACTTC. It encodes CASSSRTSGRSGTQYF.

With regard to this clone: It is unclear where the CDR3 begins or ends on the DNA, so no DNA is shown, and the CDR3 is as TCRdb lists it. This chain joins TRBV11-2 and TRBJ2-7; TRBD2, the table's D call, lacks a check against the DNA. The CDR3 contains 14 residues when both ends are counted. Germline CDR1 and CDR2: SGHAT and FQNNGV. CDR3 residues: CASSLTFGDYEQYF.

This chain joins TRBV6-1 and TRBJ1-3; D is unclear. Trimming shortened V by 7 bases and J by 2 bases, and 12 bases separated the two germline ends. The V gene's germline CDR1 is MNHNS and CDR2 SASEGT. CDR3 length: 14 amino acids. The CDR3 is CASIALAAGNTIYF. CDR3 sequence (DNA): TGTGCCAGCATTGCCCTAGCGGCTGGAAACACCATATATTTT.

This clone has just one count. V usage is TRBV28 and J usage is TRBJ1-5; D is possibly TRBD1 (5 bases). V lost 2 bases and J 4 bases, leaving 9 bases between the germline ends. CDR1 is MDHEN and CDR2 is SYDVKM in the germline V gene. The CDR3 length is 14 residues. As DNA, the CDR3 is TGTGCCAGCAGTTTACAGGGTAGGAATCAGCCCCAGCATTTT. Encoded protein: CASSLQGRNQPQHF.

The genes are TRBV19 and TRBJ2-1, with 10 bases matching TRBD2. Trimming took 8 bases from V and 0 from J; bases not matched to a gene: 19. CDR1 and CDR2 from the germline V gene are LNHDA and SQIVND (reference sequence). CDR3 length equals 20 residues. CDR3 sequence reads: CASAFSGRAFWLGSYNEQFF. DNA of the CDR3: TGTGCCAGTGCATTCAGCGGGAGGGCCTTTTGGTTGGGCTCCTACAATGAGCAGTTCTTC.

The V call is TRBV19, the J call TRBJ1-5; no clear D. Looked up from germline, CDR1 is LNHDA and CDR2 is SQIVND (reference sequence). V gave up 3 bases and J gave up 7 bases, with 7 bases separating them. The CDR3 sequence is 12 residues long. As DNA, the CDR3 is TGTGCCAGTAGTATTGAGGTGCAGCCCCAGCATTTT. It encodes CASSIEVQPQHF. The full variable domain, with the rest looked up from reference TRBV19 and TRBJ1-5, is DGGITQSPKYLFRKEGQNVTLSCEQNLNHDAMYWYRQDPGQGLRLIYYSQIVNDFQKGDIAEGYSVSREKKESFPLTVTSAQKNPTAFYLCASSIEVQPQHFGDGTRLSIL.